These T cell receptor beta chains were read from a single sample in a study of T cells in Graves' hyperthyroidism and ophthalmopathy. TCRdb analysed the multiplex PCR reads with MiXCR anew, one entry per CDR3 protein. The sample contains nearly 600,000 distinct CDR3 sequences, over 11% of which appear only once. Sequencing was performed on blood. The receptors were sampled from a woman aged 25 to 45 with Graves' hyperthyroidism that later progressed to Graves' ophthalmopathy. The CDR3 runs from the conserved cysteine through the conserved F or W. Fields, in order: clone size, V gene, D gene, J gene, CDR3 DNA, CDR3 protein. A D gene is named only where the DNA matches it firmly. Clone sizes are given selectively: once, few, many, or a class where the clone is expanded.

many	TRBV6-5	TRBD1	TRBJ1-1	TGTGCCAGCAGTTACTCGAAACAGGGGGCGACTATCCCCACTGAAGCTTTCTTT	CASSYSKQGATIPTEAFF
-	TRBV4-1	-	TRBJ2-1	TGCGCCAGCAGCCAAGAAACCGCGACTAGTTATGAGCAGTTCTTC	CASSQETATSYEQFF
many	TRBV12-3/TRBV12-4	-	TRBJ2-3	TGTGCCAGCAGTTTAGCGCCTCCTGGGCCGGGACGGGGAGATACGCAGTATTTT	CASSLAPPGPGRGDTQYF
many	TRBV28	-	TRBJ2-7	TGTGCCAGCTACGCGGAAGGAACCTACGAGCAGTACTTC	CASYAEGTYEQYF
many	TRBV5-1	-	TRBJ2-7	TGCGCCAGCAGCTTGGATGCAGGTTTGGACGAGCAGTACTTC	CASSLDAGLDEQYF
-	TRBV7-8	TRBD1	TRBJ1-3	TGTGCCAGCAGCCAAACCTCCGGGACAGGGGCCGATGGAAACACCATATATTTT	CASSQTSGTGADGNTIYF
-	TRBV11-2	-	TRBJ2-3	TGTGCCAGCAGCACGGTCCGGGGAGCTAATAGGGATACGCAGTATTTT	CASSTVRGANRDTQYF
many	TRBV29-1	TRBD1	TRBJ2-7	TGCAGCGGGACGACAGGGGGCTTTTACGAGCAGTACTTC	CSGTTGGFYEQYF
few	TRBV20-1	TRBD2	TRBJ2-5	TGCAGTGCTGGCAGACTAGCGGGAGCCCCCCAAGAGACCCAGTACTTC	CSAGRLAGAPQETQYF
many	TRBV10-3	TRBD2	TRBJ2-7	TGTGCCATCAGTGAGGCAGGAGCGGGGTACGAGCAGTACTTC	CAISEAGAGYEQYF
-	TRBV5-1	-	TRBJ1-2	TGCGCCAGCAGCCAGGACAGCGTGAACTATGGCTACACCTTC	CASSQDSVNYGYTF
many	TRBV29-1	TRBD2	TRBJ2-7	TGCAGCGTTTACCTAGCGGGACTAATTGAGCAGTACTTC	CSVYLAGLIEQYF
-	TRBV4-1	-	TRBJ2-1	TGCGCCAGCAGCCAAGGGCTAGCGAGGTACAATGAGCAGTTCTTC	CASSQGLARYNEQFF
-	TRBV6-1	-	TRBJ2-7	TGTGCCAGCATTCCCCAGCCAACAGTCTACGAGCAGTACTTC	CASIPQPTVYEQYF
many	TRBV2	-	TRBJ1-3	TGTGCCAGCTACCGGGACACAGACTCTGGAAACACCATATATTTT	CASYRDTDSGNTIYF
many	TRBV10-3	-	TRBJ2-5	TGTGCCATCAGGCGCAGTGACCAAGAGACCCAGTACTTC	CAIRRSDQETQYF
few	TRBV7-8	-	TRBJ1-3	TGTGCCAGCAGCTTAGGGTTGGTGTCACTCTCTGGAAACACCATATATTTT	CASSLGLVSLSGNTIYF
many	TRBV7-9	TRBD2	TRBJ2-1	TGTGCCAGCAGCTCCGGGACTAGCGGGAAGGCCTATGAGCAGTTCTTC	CASSSGTSGKAYEQFF
many	TRBV12-3/TRBV12-4	TRBD1	TRBJ2-7	TGTGCCAGCACTGAAGGGACAGGGGGCTCCTACGAGCAGTACTTC	CASTEGTGGSYEQYF
many	TRBV29-1	TRBD1	TRBJ2-1	TGCAGCGTTGCGTGGACAGGGATATACAATGAGCAGTTCTTC	CSVAWTGIYNEQFF
-	TRBV19	-	TRBJ1-2	TGTGCCACCCTGGGGGGGAGCTATGGCTACACCTTC	CATLGGSYGYTF
many	TRBV20-1	-	TRBJ2-5	TGCAGTGCCCTCGGCCCAGGAGGGCCTACCCAAGAGACCCAGTACTTC	CSALGPGGPTQETQYF
many	TRBV28	-	TRBJ2-3	TGTGCCAGCAGTTTAATGCGGGCTAGCCGTAGCACAGATACGCAGTATTTT	CASSLMRASRSTDTQYF
many	TRBV20-1	-	TRBJ1-5	TGCAGTGCTAGAGATTCCAGCTTCTTGGGTCAGCCCCAGCATTTT	CSARDSSFLGQPQHF
-	TRBV7-3	-	TRBJ2-3	TGCGCCAGCAGCCATTTTCCGCCGGGACACCTCACAGATACGCAGTATTTT	CASSHFPPGHLTDTQYF
many	TRBV5-1	TRBD2	TRBJ2-1	TGTGCCAGCAGTTTTTTAGCGGGGTCCTACAATGAGCAGTTCTTC	CASSFLAGSYNEQFF
many	TRBV19	-	TRBJ1-5	TGTGCCAGTAAATTGCGGGGATTTGATCAGCCCCAGCATTTT	CASKLRGFDQPQHF
many	TRBV7-2	-	TRBJ2-6	TGTGCCAGCAGCCCACAGGGACTTGGGGCCAACGTCCTGACTTTC	CASSPQGLGANVLTF
many	TRBV5-6	TRBD1	TRBJ2-3	TGTGCCAGCAGCTTGGATGGGACAGGGGCGTCAGATACGCAGTATTTT	CASSLDGTGASDTQYF
many	TRBV11-1	-	TRBJ2-7	TGTGCCAGCAGCTTAGTGGCTCGGACGGACTACGAGCAGTACTTC	CASSLVARTDYEQYF
many	TRBV12-3/TRBV12-4	TRBD2	TRBJ2-1	TGTGCCAGCAGTTCCGGGACTAGCGGGAGCAATGAGCAGTTCTTC	CASSSGTSGSNEQFF
many	TRBV7-9	-	TRBJ1-3	TGTGCCAGCAGCTTATCTGGGGCCGGCGGAAACACCATATATTTT	CASSLSGAGGNTIYF
many	TRBV7-2	-	TRBJ2-3	TGTGCCAGCAGCACCCCCGAGGCAGCGGGTGACCTTACAGATACGCAGTATTTT	CASSTPEAAGDLTDTQYF
-	TRBV29-1	TRBD2	TRBJ2-5	TGCAGCGTTGGGGGGACTACTGAGACCCAGTACTTC	CSVGGTTETQYF
many	TRBV28	-	TRBJ1-5	TGTGCCAGTCATGGGTGGACAGATAGCAATCAGCCCCAGCATTTT	CASHGWTDSNQPQHF
many	TRBV12-3/TRBV12-4	TRBD1	TRBJ2-3	TGTGCCAGCAGTGGGGACAGGGAGGGAGGAGATACGCAGTATTTT	CASSGDREGGDTQYF
many	TRBV27	-	TRBJ1-1	TGTGCCAGCGCTCTGATCCGTGAGGGCACTGAAGCTTTCTTT	CASALIREGTEAFF
many	TRBV18	TRBD1	TRBJ1-1	TGTGCCAGCTCACCACCGCTCGGGACAGCTTCTGAAGCTTTCTTT	CASSPPLGTASEAFF
many	TRBV28	-	TRBJ2-3	TGTGCCAGCAGTTTAGCCTCACGCACAGATACGCAGTATTTT	CASSLASRTDTQYF
many	TRBV7-3	-	TRBJ2-1	TGTGCCAGCAGCCTGGACGGATACAATGAGCAGTTCTTC	CASSLDGYNEQFF
few	TRBV7-9	-	TRBJ2-4	TGTGCCAGCAGCCCGAACGGGGCTGCCAAAAACATTCAGTACTTC	CASSPNGAAKNIQYF
-	TRBV3-1	-	TRBJ1-2	TGTGCCAGCAGCCAAGATTTAGGGGGAGGTGGCTACACCTTC	CASSQDLGGGGYTF
once	TRBV27	TRBD2	TRBJ2-7	TGTGCCAGCAGCCCATTAGCTGGGGCTAGCGGAGCCTACGAGCAGTACTTC	CASSPLAGASGAYEQYF
-	TRBV5-1	TRBD2	TRBJ2-1	TGCGCCAGCGCATTGGCGGGCGGGGGGAACAATGAGCAGCTCTTC	CASALAGGGNNEQLF
few	TRBV19	TRBD1	TRBJ1-4	TGTGCCAGTAGCTACAGGGGGCTAAATGAAAAACTGTTTTTT	CASSYRGLNEKLFF
many	TRBV6-1	-	TRBJ2-7	TGTGCCAGCAGAGGACCCAGCTCCTACGAGCAGTACTTC	CASRGPSSYEQYF
few	TRBV19	-	TRBJ1-2	TGTGCCTGTAGTATAACAAGGGTGAACTATGGCTACACCTTC	CACSITRVNYGYTF
many	TRBV12-5	-	TRBJ2-2	TGTGCTAGTGGTCCCGGAGGTGGGGAGCTGTTTTTT	CASGPGGGELFF